The 10 T cell receptor beta chains below all came from one sample that was sequenced in a study of vaccination effects on CD4 cells after COVID-19. Libraries were prepared by immunoSEQ multiplex PCR; TCRdb keeps only in-frame clonotypes and omits some of them. Among about 65,000 clones listed, 70% to 80% were seen once. Under the ViraFEST assay, PBMC were stimulated with viral peptide pools so that antigen-specific CD4+ T cells expanded. Sequencing was performed afterwards. After roughly 9 days in culture, the CD4+ T cells were isolated. Recipients of the vaccine had no prior SARS-CoV-2 infection and negative nucleocapsid antibodies. The antigens these receptors bind are not known. The sequencing here drew on CD4+ T cells from PBMCs cultured with HCoV-NL63 spike peptides, taken before COVID-19 vaccination. The source is a human donor who received a COVID-19 vaccine.

Of note for this clone: The sample carries other DNA sequences with the same CDR3. The chain uses TRBV5-8 and TRBJ1-1, with a weak D call TRBD1 (5 bases). The germline CDR1 and CDR2 sequences are SGHTS and YDEGEE. V lost 7 bases, J lost 4 bases, and 8 bases lay in between. The CDR3 spans 11 residues. The CDR3 nucleotides read TGTGCCAGCCCGGGGGGCACTGAAGCTTTCTTT. Its protein product is CASPGGTEAFF.

The rearrangement links TRBV10-3 to TRBJ2-3; D is possibly TRBD2 (6 bases). CDR3 length: 19 residues. CDR1 is ENHRY and CDR2 is SYGVKD in the germline V gene. V lost 2 bases, J lost 4 bases, and 25 bases lay in between. The CDR3 spells CAISEPSLGRDLDADTQYF. For the CDR3, the DNA is TGTGCCATCAGTGAGCCATCACTCGGGCGGGACCTTGACGCAGATACGCAGTATTTT.

This clone has just a few counts. The CDR3 loop is CASSSTNSNEKLFF. DNA for the CDR3: TGCGCCAGCAGCTCGACAAATTCTAATGAAAAACTGTTTTTT. The V call is TRBV5-1, the J call TRBJ1-4; D unresolved. Trimming removed 3 bases at V and 3 bases at J, with 9 bases between. The CDR3 totals 14 residues. Germline V gives CDR1 SGHRS, CDR2 YFSETQ. Full variable domain (outside the CDR3, taken from reference TRBV5-1 and TRBJ1-4): KAGVTQTPRYLIKTRGQQVTLSCSPISGHRSVSWYQQTPGQGLQFLFEYFSETQRNKGNFPGRFSGRQFSNSRSEMNVSTLELGDSALYLCASSSTNSNEKLFFGSGTQLSVL.

The chain couples TRBV4-1 to TRBJ1-6; possibly TRBD1 for D (6 bases). Trimming removed 3 bases from V and 0 bases from J, with 9 bases in between. The CDR3 length is 16 residues. Germline lookup yields CDR1 MGHRA and CDR2 YSYEKL. CDR3 sequence reads: CASSQTGSSYNSPLHF. Written as DNA, the CDR3 is TGCGCCAGCAGCCAGACAGGAAGCTCCTATAATTCACCCCTCCACTTT.

The genes are TRBV24-1 and TRBJ1-1, with a possible D match to TRBD1 (5 bases). Trimming pared 5 bases from V and 0 bases from J, leaving 12 bases between. CDR1 and CDR2 from the germline V gene are KGHDR and SFDVKD. The CDR3 has 15 amino acids. This CDR3 is CATSVGGLMNTEAFF. In nucleotides, the CDR3 is TGTGCCACCAGTGTCGGGGGTCTCATGAACACTGAAGCTTTCTTT.

The chain employs TRBV7-2 and TRBJ2-1; TRBD2 agrees at 11 bases. J gave up 5 bases and V 3 bases, and 6 bases lay outside the gene matches. There are 16 residues in the CDR3. From germline, CDR1 is SGHTA and CDR2 FQGNSA. The chain's CDR3 is CASSFSSGGLDNEQFF. In nucleotides, the CDR3 is TGTGCCAGCAGCTTTTCTAGCGGGGGGTTGGACAATGAGCAGTTCTTC.

This clone was seen a few times. V and J are TRBV19 and TRBJ1-5, with 10 bases identical to TRBD1. The trim removed 3 bases at V and 6 bases at J, leaving 5 bases unmatched. This CDR3 is 15 amino acids long. Germline V gene data show CDR1 as LNHDA and CDR2 as SQIVND (reference sequence). CDR3: CASSIRTGGGQPQHF. The CDR3 DNA follows: TGTGCCAGTAGTATCCGGACAGGGGGAGGTCAGCCCCAGCATTTT.

The gene calls are TRBV2 and TRBJ2-5; 10 positions match TRBD1. Germline V gene data show CDR1 as SNHLY and CDR2 as FYNNEI. The V segment lost 5 bases and the J segment 5 bases; nucleotides outside the gene matches: 8. CDR3 length: 15 residues. In nucleotides, the CDR3 is TGTGCCAGCAGTAGTACGGGACAGGGGCGGGAGACCCAGTACTTC. Translating gives CASSSTGQGRETQYF.

DNA for the CDR3: TGTGCCAGCAGCTACAGGGGTGGCACTGAAGCTTTCTTT. It is translated as CASSYRGGTEAFF. This chain links TRBV2 with TRBJ1-1, with TRBD1 matching 7 bases. The junction had 5 bases not matched to a gene; V was cut back by 6 bases and J by 4 bases. The CDR3 totals 13 residues. The germline gives CDR1 SNHLY, CDR2 FYNNEI.

The V and J genes are TRBV14 and TRBJ2-3, with unresolved D. CDR1 and CDR2 from the germline V gene are SGHDN and FVKESK. The V gene lost 6 bases and the J gene lost 2 bases, with 15 bases spanning the gap. The CDR3 has 15 amino acids. CDR3 in amino acids: CASSPHRAATDTQYF. CDR3 in DNA: TGTGCCAGCAGTCCCCACCGGGCGGCCACAGATACGCAGTATTTT.